This passage covers 11 T cell receptor beta chains from one sample sequenced in a study of cytomegalovirus exposure and HLA in healthy donors. Researchers ran the PCR with 60 Vbeta and 13 Jbeta primers. Clones were sequenced by immunoSEQ multiplex PCR, and TCRdb holds only the in-frame ones, with some missing. The sample has approximately 190,000 clones, roughly 68% seen once. The specimen sequenced was PBMCs. The receptor set was obtained from a woman in her thirties in good health and CMV-seronegative.

In DNA form, the CDR3 reads TGTGCCACCGCCTACAGGGACGTGGAGACCCAGTACTTC. It codes for CATAYRDVETQYF. This chain links TRBV15 with TRBJ2-5, with D possibly being TRBD1 (6 bases). The germline V and J ends were trimmed by 8 bases and 5 bases, with 15 bases remaining between them. This CDR3 comprises 13 residues. The germline gives CDR1 LNHNV, CDR2 YYDKDF (reference sequence).

This clone has only a few counts. This rearrangement joins TRBV7-8 to TRBJ1-2; 11 bases match TRBD1. J was trimmed by 4 bases and V by 5 bases; bases with no gene match: 6. Germline V gene lookup returns CDR1 SGHVS and CDR2 FQNEAQ. The CDR3 length is 15 residues. The CDR3: CASSPRTGGFYGYTF. In nucleotides, the CDR3 is TGTGCCAGCAGCCCGAGGACAGGGGGCTTCTATGGCTACACCTTC.

The CDR3 sequence: CASSFRTGATYEQYF. The CDR3 nucleotides are TGTGCCAGCAGCTTTCGGACAGGGGCTACCTACGAGCAGTACTTC. V is TRBV11-3 and J is TRBJ2-5; 9 bases align to TRBD1. Matching the DNA end better, TRBJ2-7 makes the J call doubtful. In germline, CDR1 is SGHNT, CDR2 YENEEA. This CDR3 comprises 15 residues.

This clone appeared a single time. The CDR3 loop is CASSSGTGNTDTQYF. The CDR3, as DNA: TGTGCCAGTAGTTCCGGGACAGGCAACACAGATACGCAGTATTTT. The chain uses TRBV19 and TRBJ2-3, with 8 bases matching TRBD1. The germline V gene has CDR1 LNHDA and CDR2 SQIVND (reference sequence). This CDR3 has 15 residues. J lost 2 bases, V lost 5 bases, and 6 bases had no gene match.

V gene TRBV19 combines with J gene TRBJ1-1, with a tentative D call TRBD1 (5 bases). The germline gives CDR1 LNHDA, CDR2 SQIVND (reference sequence). Trimming shortened V by 3 bases and J by 1 base, and 12 bases separated the two germline ends. This CDR3 is 15 amino acids long. CDR3 protein: CASSIAGGANTEAFF. The DNA of the CDR3 is TGTGCCAGTAGTATTGCCGGGGGTGCGAACACTGAAGCTTTCTTT.

The gene calls are TRBV2 and TRBJ2-5, with D maybe TRBD1 (6 bases). The J call may not be correct, given that the DNA end is closer to TRBJ2-7. The CDR3 totals 14 residues. Per germline, CDR1 SNHLY and CDR2 FYNNEI. For the CDR3, the DNA is TGTGCCAGCAGTTTCAACAGGGCCCCCTACGAGCAGTACTTC. Its translation is CASSFNRAPYEQYF.

The count of this clone is one. The chain joins TRBV5-1 to TRBJ2-3; D unresolved. Trimming pared 0 bases from V and 0 bases from J, leaving 5 bases between. Germline CDR1 and CDR2: SGHRS and YFSETQ. The CDR3 contains 14 residues. CDR3: CASSLEHSTDTQYF. The CDR3 bases are TGCGCCAGCAGCTTGGAACACAGCACAGATACGCAGTATTTT.

For the CDR3, the DNA is TGCGCCAGCAGGGATGCCAACCACCGCGGCCAGTACTTC. Translation gives CASRDANHRGQYF. This chain joins TRBV5-1 and TRBJ2-5; no definite D call. CDR1 is SGHRS and CDR2 is YFSETQ in the germline V gene. The CDR3 extends over 13 amino acids. V lost 5 bases and J lost 10, with 18 bases in between.

This clone was counted a few times. The chain uses TRBV18 and TRBJ1-1; the D is unclear. The germline gives CDR1 KGHSH, CDR2 LQKENI. Trimming stripped 6 bases from V and 4 bases from J, with 15 bases between. The CDR3 consists of 14 residues. The CDR3 region is CASSFNAGRTEAFF. Here the CDR3 DNA reads TGTGCCAGCTCCTTTAACGCGGGTCGCACTGAAGCTTTCTTT.

The CDR3 nucleotides read TGTGCCAGCAGCTTGGTAGGCGGGGGGGCCGCGAATGAGCAGTTCTTC. Its translation is CASSLVGGGAANEQFF. V and J are TRBV5-4 and TRBJ2-1; 9 bases match TRBD2. V was clipped by 0 bases and J by 7 bases; unmatched bases: 8. There are 16 residues in the CDR3. Germline CDR1 reads SGHNT; CDR2 reads YYREEE (reference sequence).

The chain uses TRBV5-1 and TRBJ1-1; TRBD1 aligns across 8 bases. Trimming cost V 1 base and J 1 base; bases outside gene matches: 0. The CDR3 covers 14 residues. CDR1 and CDR2 from the germline V gene are SGHRS and YFSETQ. The chain's CDR3 is CASSLTGGNTEAFF. CDR3 DNA sequence: TGCGCCAGCAGCTTGACAGGGGGGAACACTGAAGCTTTCTTT.